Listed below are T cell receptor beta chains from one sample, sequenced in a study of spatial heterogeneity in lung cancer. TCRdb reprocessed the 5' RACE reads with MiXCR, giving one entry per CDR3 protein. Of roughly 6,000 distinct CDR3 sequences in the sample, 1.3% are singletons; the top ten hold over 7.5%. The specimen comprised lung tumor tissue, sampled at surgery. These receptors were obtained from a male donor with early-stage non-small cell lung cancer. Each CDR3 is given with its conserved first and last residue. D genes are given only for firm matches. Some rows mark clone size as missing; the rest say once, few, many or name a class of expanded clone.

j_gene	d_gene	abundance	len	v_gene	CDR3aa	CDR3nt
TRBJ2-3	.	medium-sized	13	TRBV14	CASSQDTTDTQYF	TGTGCCAGCAGCCAAGATACCACAGATACGCAGTATTTT
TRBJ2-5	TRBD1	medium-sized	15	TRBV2	CASSEAQTGIETQYF	TGTGCCAGCAGTGAAGCGCAGACAGGGATAGAGACCCAGTACTTC
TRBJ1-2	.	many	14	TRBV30	CAWSVPGINYGYTF	TGTGCCTGGAGTGTACCGGGGATCAACTATGGCTACACCTTC
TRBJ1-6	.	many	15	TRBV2	CASSEVGVPDSPLHF	TGTGCCAGCAGTGAAGTGGGGGTCCCTGATTCACCCCTCCACTTT
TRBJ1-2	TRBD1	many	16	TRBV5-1	CASSPPGQGGDYGYTF	TGCGCCAGCAGCCCGCCTGGACAGGGGGGTGACTATGGCTACACCTTC
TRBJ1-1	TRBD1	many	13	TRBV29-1	CSVEGQGSTEAFF	TGCAGCGTTGAAGGACAGGGGTCTACTGAAGCTTTCTTT
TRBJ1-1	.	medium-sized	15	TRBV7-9	CASSLAEVMNTEAFF	TGTGCCAGCAGCTTAGCGGAGGTTATGAACACTGAAGCTTTCTTT
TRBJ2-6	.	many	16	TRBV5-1	CASSLNPDSGANVLTF	TGCGCCAGCAGCTTGAACCCAGACTCTGGGGCCAACGTCCTGACTTTC
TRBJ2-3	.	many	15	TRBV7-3	CASSATVNPTDTQYF	TGTGCCAGCAGCGCTACGGTAAACCCCACAGATACGCAGTATTTT
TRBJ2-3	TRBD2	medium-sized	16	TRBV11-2	CASSFRTGGRADTQYF	TGTGCCAGCAGCTTTAGGACGGGGGGGAGGGCAGATACGCAGTATTTT
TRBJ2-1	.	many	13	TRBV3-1	CASSQDGSGEQFF	TGTGCCAGCAGCCAAGATGGGAGCGGTGAGCAGTTCTTC
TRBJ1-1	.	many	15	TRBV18	CASSPPQDRYTEAFF	TGTGCCAGCTCACCACCACAGGACCGTTACACTGAAGCTTTCTTT
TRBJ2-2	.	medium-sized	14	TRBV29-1	CSVEKGGNTGELFF	TGCAGCGTTGAAAAGGGGGGGAACACCGGGGAGCTGTTTTTT
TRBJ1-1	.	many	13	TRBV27	CASSSGDPTEAFF	TGTGCCAGCAGTTCGGGGGATCCCACTGAAGCTTTCTTT
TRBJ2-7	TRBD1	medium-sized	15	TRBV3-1	CASSPHRGLTYEQYF	TGTGCCAGCAGCCCTCACAGGGGGCTCACCTACGAGCAGTACTTC
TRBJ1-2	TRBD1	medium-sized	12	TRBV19	CASSVQGNGYTF	TGTGCCAGTAGTGTACAGGGGAATGGCTACACCTTC
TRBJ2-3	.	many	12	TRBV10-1	CASSGGTDTQYF	TGCGCCAGCAGTGGGGGCACAGATACGCAGTATTTT
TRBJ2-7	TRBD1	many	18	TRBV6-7	CASSLRTGTGELKDEQYF	TGTGCCAGCAGCCTCAGGACCGGGACAGGTGAATTGAAGGACGAGCAGTACTTC
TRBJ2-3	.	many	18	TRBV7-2	CASSLISVLSTDTDTQYF	TGTGCCAGCAGCTTAATATCTGTACTGAGTACTGACACAGATACGCAGTATTTT
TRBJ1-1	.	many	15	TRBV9	CASSAWGTLNTEAFF	TGTGCCAGCAGCGCGTGGGGGACCTTGAACACTGAAGCTTTCTTT
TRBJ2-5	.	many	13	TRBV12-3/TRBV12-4	CASSRSGLETQYF	TGTGCCAGCAGTCGGAGCGGTTTAGAGACCCAGTACTTC
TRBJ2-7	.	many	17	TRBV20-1	CSARDEAVGGRSYEQYF	TGCAGTGCTAGAGACGAGGCTGTGGGGGGACGATCCTACGAGCAGTACTTC
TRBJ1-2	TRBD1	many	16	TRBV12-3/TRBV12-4	CASSLGDRSTNYGYTF	TGTGCCAGCAGTTTAGGGGACAGGTCGACTAACTATGGCTACACCTTC
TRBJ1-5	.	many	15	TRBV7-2	CASSPTWSVNQPQHF	TGTGCCAGCAGCCCGACATGGTCGGTGAATCAGCCCCAGCATTTT
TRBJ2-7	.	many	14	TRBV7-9	CASSPSDVTYEQYF	TGTGCCAGCAGCCCCTCGGACGTAACCTACGAGCAGTACTTC
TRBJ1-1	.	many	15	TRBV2	CASSESASMNTEAFF	TGTGCCAGCAGTGAAAGTGCCTCCATGAACACTGAAGCTTTCTTT
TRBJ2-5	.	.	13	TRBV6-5	CASQWGRGETQYF	TGTGCCTCCCAATGGGGGCGAGGAGAGACCCAGTACTTC
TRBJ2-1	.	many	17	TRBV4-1	CASSQGGGGLGYNEQFF	TGCGCCAGCAGCCAAGGAGGGGGAGGGCTTGGATACAATGAGCAGTTCTTC
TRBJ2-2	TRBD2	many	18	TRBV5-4	CASSPTASAGGGTGELFF	TGTGCCAGCAGTCCAACGGCCTCTGCCGGGGGAGGGACCGGGGAGCTGTTTTTT
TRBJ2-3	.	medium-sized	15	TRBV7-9	CASSSRGGGTDTQYF	TGTGCCAGCAGCTCCAGAGGGGGGGGCACAGATACGCAGTATTTT
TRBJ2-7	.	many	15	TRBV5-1	CASSLSARVVDEQYF	TGCGCCAGCAGCTTGTCGGCCCGAGTGGTCGACGAGCAGTACTTC
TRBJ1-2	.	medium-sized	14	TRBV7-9	CASSLAQGFGGYTF	TGTGCCAGCAGCTTAGCGCAGGGTTTTGGAGGCTACACCTTC
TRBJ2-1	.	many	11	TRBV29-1	CSVGLAREQFF	TGCAGCGTTGGCCTAGCCAGAGAGCAGTTCTTC
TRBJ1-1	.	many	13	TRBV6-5	CASSEDAGTEAFF	TGTGCCAGCTCAGAGGACGCGGGCACTGAAGCTTTCTTT
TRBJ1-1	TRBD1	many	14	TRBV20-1	CSAGLQGPNTEAFF	TGCAGTGCTGGACTACAGGGGCCAAACACTGAAGCTTTCTTT
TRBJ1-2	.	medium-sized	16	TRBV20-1	CSARDHRLGVNYGYTF	TGCAGTGCTAGAGATCACCGTTTGGGGGTTAACTATGGCTACACCTTC
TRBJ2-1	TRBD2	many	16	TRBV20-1	CSARGEGRGGYNEQFF	TGCAGTGCTAGAGGAGAGGGGCGGGGGGGCTACAATGAGCAGTTCTTC
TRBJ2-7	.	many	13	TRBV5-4	CASSSGRTYEQYF	TGTGCCAGCAGCTCCGGACGGACCTACGAGCAGTACTTC
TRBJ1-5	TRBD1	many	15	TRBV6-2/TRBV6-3	CASSPTGDSNQPQHF	TGTGCCAGCAGTCCGACAGGGGATAGCAATCAGCCCCAGCATTTT
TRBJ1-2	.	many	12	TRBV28	CASTKDSSGYTF	TGTGCCAGCACTAAGGACAGTTCGGGCTACACCTTC
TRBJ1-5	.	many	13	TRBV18	CASSDGRNQPQHF	TGTGCCAGCTCGGACGGCCGCAATCAGCCCCAGCATTTT
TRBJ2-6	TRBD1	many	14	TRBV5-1	CASSLAVTGDVLTF	TGCGCCAGCAGCTTGGCCGTGACAGGGGACGTCCTGACTTTC
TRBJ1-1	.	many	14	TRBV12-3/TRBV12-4	CASSLALTGTEAFF	TGTGCCAGCAGTTTAGCCTTGACCGGGACAGAAGCTTTCTTT
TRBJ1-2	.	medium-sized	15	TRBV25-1	CASSLNRADAWGYTF	TGTGCCAGCAGCTTGAATAGGGCCGACGCCTGGGGCTACACCTTC
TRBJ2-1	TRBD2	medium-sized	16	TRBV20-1	CSASTSLGGRDNEQFF	TGCAGTGCTAGCACGTCTCTTGGCGGGAGGGACAATGAGCAGTTCTTC
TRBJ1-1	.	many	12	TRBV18	CASSPTNTEAFF	TGTGCCAGCTCACCGACGAACACTGAAGCTTTCTTT
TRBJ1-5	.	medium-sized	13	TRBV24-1	CATSVSRGQPQHF	TGTGCCACCTCCGTTTCGCGAGGACAGCCCCAGCATTTT
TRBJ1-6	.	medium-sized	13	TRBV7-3	CASARGVNSPLHF	TGTGCCAGTGCCCGGGGGGTTAATTCACCCCTCCACTTT
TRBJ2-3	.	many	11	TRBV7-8	CASSLRASQYF	TGTGCCAGCAGCCTTAGGGCCTCGCAGTATTTT
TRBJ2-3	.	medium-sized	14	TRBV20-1	CSAPLTASTDTQYF	TGCAGTGCCCCACTAACTGCTAGCACAGATACGCAGTATTTT
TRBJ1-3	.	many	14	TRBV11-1	CASSLTDSGNTIYF	TGTGCCAGCAGCTTAACAGACTCTGGAAACACCATATATTTT
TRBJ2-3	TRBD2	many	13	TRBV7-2	CASSLKRETRGYF	TGTGCCAGCAGCTTAAAGCGGGAGACCAGAGGGTATTTT
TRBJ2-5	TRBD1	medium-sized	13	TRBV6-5	CASSGQVNETQYF	TGTGCCAGCAGTGGACAGGTGAACGAGACCCAGTACTTC